Following are 30 T cell receptor beta chains from one sample sequenced in a study of blood T cell repertoires in COVID-19. Only in-frame clones appear in the TCRdb table, and some are missing; sequencing was by immunoSEQ multiplex PCR. This sample has some 100,000 clones, with 75% to 90% found just once. Sample: peripheral blood. All receptors come from a human donor in a cohort sampled during active COVID-19.

V gene TRBV24-1 combines with J gene TRBJ1-2; D possibly corresponds to TRBD1 (6 bases). V lost 4 bases and J lost 6, with 14 bases in between. Per the germline V gene, CDR1 is KGHDR and CDR2 is SFDVKD. The CDR3 loop spans 14 amino acids. The CDR3 DNA is TGTGCCACCAGTGAAGACGGGACAAGCCATGGCTACACCTTC. Amino acids: CATSEDGTSHGYTF.

V usage is TRBV27 and J usage is TRBJ2-3; D is ambiguous. Trimming took 5 bases from V and 0 from J, leaving 3 bases between them. The CDR3 runs 12 residues. CDR1 is MNHEY, CDR2 SMNVEV, per germline (reference sequence). CDR3 nucleotide sequence: TGTGCCAGCAGTCCAAGCACAGATACGCAGTATTTT. Protein: CASSPSTDTQYF.

The chain joins TRBV29-1 to TRBJ2-5, with D possibly being TRBD2 (6 bases). Germline V gene data show CDR1 as SQVTM and CDR2 as ANQGSEA. The V end was cut by 8 bases, the J end by 5 bases, with 18 bases between. The CDR3 is made up of 13 amino acids. CDR3 in amino acids: CSLVGGKEETQYF. In DNA, the CDR3 is TGCAGCTTGGTCGGGGGTAAGGAGGAGACCCAGTACTTC.

This clone was picked up a small number of times. The rearrangement links TRBV7-9 to TRBJ1-1; 7 bases agree with TRBD1. The length of the CDR3 is 14 residues. V gave up 6 bases and J gave up 5 bases; unmatched junction bases: 9. Germline V lookup: CDR1 SEHNR, CDR2 FQNEAQ (reference sequence). DNA of the CDR3: TGTGCCAGCAGTCGACTACAGGGGCGGACTGAAGCTTTCTTT. It translates to CASSRLQGRTEAFF.

CDR3 nucleotides: TGTGCCACCAGGGGGCGAGTCTATGGCTACACCTTC. Residues: CATRGRVYGYTF. This chain joins TRBV12-3 or TRBV12-4 and TRBJ1-2; the match to TRBD1 covers 8 bases. Trimming cost V 10 bases and J 4 bases; bases outside gene matches: 5. There are 12 residues in the CDR3.

The genes are TRBV11-1 and TRBJ1-2; the D gene is possibly TRBD1 (6 bases). The V gene's germline CDR1 is SGHAT and CDR2 FQDESV (reference sequence). The CDR3 loop spans 15 amino acids. Trimming took off 3 bases at V and 4 bases at J, with 15 bases between the two ends. The CDR3 DNA sequence: TGTGCCAGCAGCTTCGCACAACAGGGCGGCTATGGCTACACCTTC. Residues: CASSFAQQGGYGYTF. The whole variable domain, filled in from reference TRBV11-1 and TRBJ1-2, reads EAEVAQSPRYKITEKSQAVAFWCDPISGHATLYWYRQILGQGPELLVQFQDESVVDDSQLPKDRFSAERLKGVDSTLKIQPAELGDSAMYLCASSFAQQGGYGYTFGSGTRLTVV.

This clone was detected once. V and J are TRBV5-1 and TRBJ2-3, with 10 bases lining up with TRBD2. The CDR3 covers 16 residues. Unmatched junction bases numbered 6, after V lost 2 bases and J lost 3 bases. CDR1 SGHRS and CDR2 YFSETQ come from the germline V gene. The CDR3 bases are TGCGCCAGCAGCTTCACAGCGGGGGGGCCAACAGATACGCAGTATTTT. This codes for CASSFTAGGPTDTQYF.

This clone was observed a handful of times. This chain links TRBV24-1 with TRBJ2-3; 7 bases are shared with TRBD1. V gave up 3 bases and J gave up 2 bases; unmatched junction bases: 4. Germline CDR1 and CDR2: KGHDR and SFDVKD. This CDR3 region has 15 residues. The DNA of the CDR3 is TGTGCCACCAGTGATACAGGGGACAACACAGATACGCAGTATTTT. Translating gives CATSDTGDNTDTQYF.

V and J are TRBV11-1 and TRBJ2-5; 9 nucleotides match TRBD2. V lost 1 base, J lost 2 bases, and 2 bases stayed unmatched. The CDR3 has 15 residues. Germline V gene data show CDR1 as SGHAT and CDR2 as FQDESV (reference sequence). CDR3 in amino acids: CASSLVLAGQETQYF. The DNA of the CDR3 is TGTGCCAGCAGCTTAGTCCTAGCGGGGCAAGAGACCCAGTACTTC.

The CDR3 loop reads CASSQDRGGGIYEQYF. In DNA form, the CDR3 reads TGTGCCAGCAGCCAAGATCGAGGCGGGGGGATCTACGAGCAGTACTTC. The genes are TRBV3-1 (or the pseudogene TRBV3-2) and TRBJ2-7; 8 bases line up with TRBD2. Trimming at V came to 0 bases and at J to 3 bases, leaving 7 bases not matched to a gene. The CDR3 length is 16 residues. Germline V lookup: CDR1 LGHDT, CDR2 YNNKEL (reference sequence).

The chain couples TRBV7-9 to TRBJ2-5; a weak D match, TRBD1 (5 bases). The CDR3 is 14 residues long. Trimming pared 1 base from V and 5 bases from J, leaving 11 bases between. Germline lookup yields CDR1 SEHNR and CDR2 FQNEAQ (reference sequence). The CDR3 DNA reads as TGTGCCAGCAGCTTAGGGGCAGGGTGGGAGACCCAGTACTTC. This translates into CASSLGAGWETQYF. The full variable domain, with the rest looked up from reference TRBV7-9 and TRBJ2-5, is DTGVSQNPRHKITKRGQNVTFRCDPISEHNRLYWYRQTLGQGPEFLTYFQNEAQLEKSRLLSDRFSAERPKGSFSTLEIQRTEQGDSAMYLCASSLGAGWETQYFGPGTRLLVL.

The chain joins TRBV5-6 to TRBJ1-1; 10 bases are shared with TRBD1. This CDR3 comprises 16 residues. Germline CDR1 reads SGHDT; CDR2 reads YYEEEE. V lost 2 bases, J lost 4 bases, and 8 bases stayed unmatched. The DNA of the CDR3 is TGTGCCAGCAGCTTATGGGACAGGGGAGGTGTCACTGAAGCTTTCTTT. Encoded protein: CASSLWDRGGVTEAFF. The full variable domain, its missing parts supplied by reference TRBV5-6 and TRBJ1-1, is DAGVTQSPTHLIKTRGQQVTLRCSPKSGHDTVSWYQQALGQGPQFIFQYYEEEERQRGNFPDRFSGHQFPNYSSELNVNALLLGDSALYLCASSLWDRGGVTEAFFGQGTRLTVV.

The chain couples TRBV5-1 to TRBJ1-6, with 10 nucleotides matching TRBD1. Germline assignment: CDR1 SGHRS and CDR2 YFSETQ. Germline trimming cut 3 bases from V and 7 bases from J; bases unmatched to any gene: 4. The CDR3 totals 15 residues. The CDR3 reads CASSWTGGTNSPLHF. In nucleotides, the CDR3 is TGCGCCAGCAGCTGGACAGGGGGAACCAATTCACCCCTCCACTTT. The full variable domain, with the rest looked up from reference TRBV5-1 and TRBJ1-6, is KAGVTQTPRYLIKTRGQQVTLSCSPISGHRSVSWYQQTPGQGLQFLFEYFSETQRNKGNFPGRFSGRQFSNSRSEMNVSTLELGDSALYLCASSWTGGTNSPLHFGNGTRLTVT.

The gene calls are TRBV6-4 and TRBJ1-3; weak D call: TRBD1 (5 bases). The CDR3 loop spans 16 amino acids. Per germline, CDR1 MRHNA and CDR2 SNTAGT. The germline V and J ends were trimmed by 2 bases and 0 bases, with 11 bases remaining between them. CDR3 loop: CASSDRGRSSGNTIYF. As DNA, the CDR3 is TGTGCCAGCAGTGACAGGGGCCGAAGCTCTGGAAACACCATATATTTT.

The rearrangement uses TRBV4-3 and TRBJ2-7; 7 nucleotides align to TRBD1. The V gene end was trimmed by 0 bases and the J gene end by 3 bases; junction bases not matched to a gene: 8. The CDR3 totals 16 residues. Germline CDR1 LGHNA, CDR2 YSLEER. CDR3 nucleotides: TGCGCCAGCAGCCAAGATTGGACAGGCCCTCTCTACGAGCAGTACTTC. Translating it yields CASSQDWTGPLYEQYF.

This clone was observed a handful of times. The J gene is TRBJ2-1, the V gene TRBV2; TRBD1 matches at 10 bases. The V segment lost 8 bases and the J segment 7 bases; nucleotides outside the gene matches: 8. This CDR3 has 14 amino acids. Per the germline V gene, CDR1 is SNHLY and CDR2 is FYNNEI. The CDR3 reads CASGEDRGANEQFF. CDR3 DNA sequence: TGTGCCAGCGGGGAGGACAGGGGGGCAAATGAGCAGTTCTTC.

V gene TRBV27 combines with J gene TRBJ2-2; the match to TRBD1 covers 9 bases. CDR3 length equals 15 residues. V dropped 4 bases and J dropped 7; count of bases not matched to a gene: 7. Germline CDR1 reads MNHEY; CDR2 reads SMNVEV (reference sequence). DNA for the CDR3: TGTGCCAGCAGTTCATACAGGGGGCAAGGCGGGGAGCTGTTTTTT. It encodes CASSSYRGQGGELFF.

This clone was counted between two and nine times. V is TRBV7-9 and J is TRBJ1-4; D not certain. CDR1 and CDR2 (germline): SEHNR, FQNEAQ (reference sequence). CDR3 size: 12 residues. V shed 3 bases and J shed 8 bases, with 7 bases lying between them. This chain's CDR3 is CASSFAGEKLFF. The CDR3 bases are TGTGCCAGCAGCTTTGCCGGGGAAAAACTGTTTTTT.

This sequence joins TRBV11-2 and TRBJ1-4; TRBD1 matches 11 bases. This CDR3 contains 16 residues. Germline loops: CDR1 SGHAT, CDR2 FQNNGV. Germline trimming cut 5 bases from V and 0 bases from J; bases unmatched to any gene: 2. The CDR3 spells CASSRGQGATNEKLFF. CDR3 nucleotide sequence: TGTGCCAGCAGCAGGGGACAGGGGGCAACTAATGAAAAACTGTTTTTT.

The chain recombines TRBV28 with TRBJ1-3; TRBD1 matches at 7 bases. V lost 6 bases, J lost 0 bases, and 5 bases stayed unmatched. Per germline, CDR1 MDHEN and CDR2 SYDVKM. CDR3 length: 15 residues. The CDR3, as DNA: TGTGCCAGCAGAGGGACAGCGTACTCTGGAAACACCATATATTTT. Translated: CASRGTAYSGNTIYF.

This clone was seen once. The chain employs TRBV4-1 and TRBJ2-3; 9 nucleotides line up with TRBD2. CDR3 length: 17 amino acids. Germline V gene sequence: CDR1 MGHRA, CDR2 YSYEKL. Trimming cost V 0 bases and J 5 bases; bases outside gene matches: 9. The CDR3 DNA reads TGCGCCAGCAGCCAAGAGCGGCGGGGGGGCCGGGGAGATACGCAGTATTTT. This codes for CASSQERRGGRGDTQYF.

This sequence joins TRBV5-1 and TRBJ2-1; 10 bases are shared with TRBD1. The V and J ends lost 6 bases and 7 bases, in that order; junction bases with no gene match: 7. This CDR3 comprises 14 residues. Germline CDR1 is SGHRS and CDR2 is YFSETQ. The CDR3: CASNRDRGENEQFF. In nucleotides, the CDR3 is TGCGCCAGCAATCGGGACAGGGGCGAGAATGAGCAGTTCTTC.

The J gene is TRBJ1-1, the V gene TRBV5-1; D gene ambiguous. Deletions cut 7 bases from V and 1 base from J, with 14 bases between. The CDR3 is 14 residues long. Germline V gives CDR1 SGHRS, CDR2 YFSETQ. In nucleotides, the CDR3 is TGCGCCAGCTCCGTCCTAACCGAGAACACTGAAGCTTTCTTT. Protein: CASSVLTENTEAFF. Complete variable domain (other parts from reference TRBV5-1 and TRBJ1-1): KAGVTQTPRYLIKTRGQQVTLSCSPISGHRSVSWYQQTPGQGLQFLFEYFSETQRNKGNFPGRFSGRQFSNSRSEMNVSTLELGDSALYLCASSVLTENTEAFFGQGTRLTVV.

The V call is TRBV18, the J call TRBJ2-3; 8 bases map to TRBD2. V gave up 6 bases and J gave up 2 bases; unmatched junction bases: 4. The CDR3 covers 14 residues. In germline, CDR1 is KGHSH, CDR2 LQKENI. The chain's CDR3 is CASSVAGITDTQYF. CDR3 nucleotide sequence: TGTGCCAGCTCGGTAGCGGGAATCACAGATACGCAGTATTTT.

This clone appeared a single time. The rearrangement links TRBV18 to TRBJ1-1; the D is unclear. This CDR3 region has 10 residues. The germline CDR1 and CDR2 sequences are KGHSH and LQKENI. The ends were cut back, 6 bases at V and 4 bases at J, with 3 bases in the middle. CDR3 nucleotide sequence: TGTGCCAGCTCCCTCACTGAAGCTTTCTTT. Its translation is CASSLTEAFF. Together with reference TRBV18 and TRBJ1-1, the CDR3 gives the full variable domain: NAGVMQNPRHLVRRRGQEARLRCSPMKGHSHVYWYRQLPEEGLKFMVYLQKENIIDESGMPKERFSAEFPKEGPSILRIQQVVRGDSAAYFCASSLTEAFFGQGTRLTVV.

Worth noting for this clone: This may be a read error: a much more frequent sequence differs by one nucleotide. The chain combines TRBV14 with TRBJ1-1, with D possibly being TRBD1 (5 bases). The CDR3 is 13 residues long. Germline loops: CDR1 SGHDN, CDR2 FVKESK. Trimming took 2 bases from V and 4 from J, leaving 8 bases between them. DNA for the CDR3: TGTGCCAGCAGCCAACAGGGTTTCACTGAAGCTTTCTTT. Translated, it gives CASSQQGFTEAFF. Combining the CDR3 with reference TRBV14 and TRBJ1-1 gives the whole variable domain EAGVTQFPSHSVIEKGQTVTLRCDPISGHDNLYWYRRVMGKEIKFLLHFVKESKQDESGMPNNRFLAERTGGTYSTLKVQPAELEDSGVYFCASSQQGFTEAFFGQGTRLTVV.

The chain has TRBV5-1 and TRBJ2-1; 10 bases agree with TRBD2. The CDR3 is 21 amino acids. The trim removed 1 base at V and 2 bases at J, leaving 18 bases unmatched. Looked up from germline, CDR1 is SGHRS and CDR2 is YFSETQ. CDR3: CASSLLGAGGLSPATYNEQFF. The CDR3 coding sequence is TGCGCCAGCAGCTTGCTAGGAGCGGGGGGGTTAAGCCCCGCAACCTACAATGAGCAGTTCTTC. Filled out from reference TRBV5-1 and TRBJ2-1, the complete variable domain reads KAGVTQTPRYLIKTRGQQVTLSCSPISGHRSVSWYQQTPGQGLQFLFEYFSETQRNKGNFPGRFSGRQFSNSRSEMNVSTLELGDSALYLCASSLLGAGGLSPATYNEQFFGPGTRLTVL.

This sequence joins TRBV14 and TRBJ1-1; unclear D gene. Germline assignment: CDR1 SGHDN and CDR2 FVKESK. This CDR3 region has 14 residues. V lost 0 bases, J lost 4 bases, and 9 bases lay in between. CDR3 bases: TGTGCCAGCAGCCAAGAGATGCCGGGCACTGAAGCTTTCTTT. Translation gives CASSQEMPGTEAFF.

This clone was detected a few times. CDR3: CAGQGVNTEAFF. CDR3 DNA sequence: TGTGCCGGACAGGGGGTTAACACTGAAGCTTTCTTT. This chain joins TRBV7-9 and TRBJ1-1; TRBD1 matches at 10 bases. V shed 11 bases, J shed 2 bases, and the junction held 2 bases outside the gene matches. Germline values: CDR1 SEHNR, CDR2 FQNEAQ (reference sequence). CDR3 length: 12 amino acids.

The chain has TRBV10-3 and TRBJ1-4; 9 positions agree with TRBD1. Germline lookup yields CDR1 ENHRY and CDR2 SYGVKD. This CDR3 has 13 amino acids. Trimming removed 4 bases from V and 8 bases from J; junction bases left unmatched: 2. The CDR3 loop is CAISGTGEEKLFF. The CDR3 DNA reads as TGTGCCATCAGTGGGACAGGGGAGGAAAAACTGTTTTTT.